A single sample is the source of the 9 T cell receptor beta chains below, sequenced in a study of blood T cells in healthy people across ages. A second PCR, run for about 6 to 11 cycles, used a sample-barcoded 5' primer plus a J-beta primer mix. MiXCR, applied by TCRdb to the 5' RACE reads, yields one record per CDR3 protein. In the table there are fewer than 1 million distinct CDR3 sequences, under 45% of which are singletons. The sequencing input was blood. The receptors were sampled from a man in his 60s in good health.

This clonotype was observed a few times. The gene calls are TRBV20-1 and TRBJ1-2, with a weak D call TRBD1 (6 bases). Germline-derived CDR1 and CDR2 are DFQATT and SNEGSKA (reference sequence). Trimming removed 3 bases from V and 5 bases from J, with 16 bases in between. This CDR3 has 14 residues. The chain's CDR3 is CSASGQSKGYGYTF. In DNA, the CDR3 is TGCAGTGCTAGCGGACAGTCCAAGGGATATGGCTACACCTTC.

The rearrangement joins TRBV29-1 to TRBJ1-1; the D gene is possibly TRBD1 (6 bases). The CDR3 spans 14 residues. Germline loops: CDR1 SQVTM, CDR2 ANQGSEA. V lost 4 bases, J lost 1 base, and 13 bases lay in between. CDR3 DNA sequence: TGCAGCGTTGTATATGGGACACGGAACACTGAAGCTTTCTTT. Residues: CSVVYGTRNTEAFF.

In nucleotides, the CDR3 is TGTGCCAGCAGCCGAGGACTAGCGGGCGGGAGGGACTTCTCTGGGGCCAACGTCCTGACTTTC. Its protein product is CASSRGLAGGRDFSGANVLTF. The chain joins TRBV27 to TRBJ2-6; TRBD2 matches at 11 bases. Germline lookup yields CDR1 MNHEY and CDR2 SMNVEV (reference sequence). CDR3 length equals 21 residues. Trimming at V came to 6 bases and at J to 0 bases, leaving 16 bases not matched to a gene.

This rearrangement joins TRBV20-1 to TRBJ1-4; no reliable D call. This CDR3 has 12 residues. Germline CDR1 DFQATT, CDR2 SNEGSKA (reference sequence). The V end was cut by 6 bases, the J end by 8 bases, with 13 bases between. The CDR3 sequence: CSARTRNEKLFF. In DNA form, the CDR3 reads TGCAGTGCCAGGACCAGGAACGAAAAACTGTTTTTT.

The CDR3 reads CASSQGRSSYEQFF. The CDR3 DNA reads TGTGCCAGCAGCCAAGGACGGTCCTCCTACGAGCAGTTCTTC. The chain uses TRBV6-2 or TRBV6-3 and TRBJ2-1; D unclear. V dropped 6 bases and J dropped 10 bases, with 19 bases sitting between them. This CDR3 has 14 residues. The germline gives CDR1 MNHEY, CDR2 SVGEGT.

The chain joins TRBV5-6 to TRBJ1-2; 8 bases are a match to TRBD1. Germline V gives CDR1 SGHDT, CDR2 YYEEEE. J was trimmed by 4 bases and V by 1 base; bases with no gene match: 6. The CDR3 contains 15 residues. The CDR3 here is CASSLRAGGIYGYTF. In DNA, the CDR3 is TGTGCCAGCAGCTTGCGGGCAGGGGGCATCTATGGCTACACCTTC.

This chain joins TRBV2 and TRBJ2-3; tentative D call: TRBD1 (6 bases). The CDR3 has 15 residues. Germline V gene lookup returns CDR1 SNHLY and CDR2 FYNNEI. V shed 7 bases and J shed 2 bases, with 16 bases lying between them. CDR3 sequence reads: CASTAQGWPTDTQYF. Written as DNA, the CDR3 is TGTGCCAGCACAGCACAGGGTTGGCCCACAGATACGCAGTATTTT.

For the CDR3, the DNA is TGCGCCAGCAGCTTAATGGCAGGGGAGGAGACCCAGTACTTC. It specifies CASSLMAGEETQYF. This rearrangement joins TRBV5-1 to TRBJ2-5, with D possibly being TRBD1 (6 bases). The germline V gene encodes CDR1 SGHRS and CDR2 YFSETQ. The ends were cut back, 2 bases at V and 5 bases at J, with 13 bases in the middle. The CDR3 is made up of 14 amino acids.

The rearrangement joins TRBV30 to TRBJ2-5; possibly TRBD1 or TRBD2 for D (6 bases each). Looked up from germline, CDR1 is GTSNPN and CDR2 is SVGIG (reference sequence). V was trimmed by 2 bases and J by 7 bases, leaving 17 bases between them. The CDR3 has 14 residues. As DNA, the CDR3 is TGTGCCTGGAGTCGCGGGACAACTGGGAGGACCCAGTACTTC. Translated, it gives CAWSRGTTGRTQYF.